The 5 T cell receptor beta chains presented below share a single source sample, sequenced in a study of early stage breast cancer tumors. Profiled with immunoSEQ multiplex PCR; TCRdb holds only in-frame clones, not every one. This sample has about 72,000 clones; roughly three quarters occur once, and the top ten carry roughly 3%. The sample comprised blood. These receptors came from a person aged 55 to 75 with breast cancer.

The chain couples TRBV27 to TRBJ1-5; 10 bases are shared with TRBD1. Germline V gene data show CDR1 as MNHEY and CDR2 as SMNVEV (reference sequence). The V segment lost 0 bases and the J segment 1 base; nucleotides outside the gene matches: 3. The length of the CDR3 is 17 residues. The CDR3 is CASSLSRTGGSNQPQHF. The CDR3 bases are TGTGCCAGCAGTTTATCCAGGACAGGGGGGAGCAATCAGCCCCAGCATTTT.

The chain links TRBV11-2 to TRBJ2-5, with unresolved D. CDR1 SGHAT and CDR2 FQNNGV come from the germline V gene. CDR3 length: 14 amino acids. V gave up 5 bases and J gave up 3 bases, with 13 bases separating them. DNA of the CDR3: TGTGCCAGCAGCCCCAGCGTCTCGGAAGAGACCCAGTACTTC. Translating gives CASSPSVSEETQYF.

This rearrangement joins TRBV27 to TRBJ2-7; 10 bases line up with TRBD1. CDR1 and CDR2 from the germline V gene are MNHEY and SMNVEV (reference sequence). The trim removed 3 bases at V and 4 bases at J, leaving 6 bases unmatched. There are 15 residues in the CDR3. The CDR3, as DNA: TGTGCCAGCAGTTTGCTAGGACAGGGGGATTACGAGCAGTACTTC. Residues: CASSLLGQGDYEQYF.

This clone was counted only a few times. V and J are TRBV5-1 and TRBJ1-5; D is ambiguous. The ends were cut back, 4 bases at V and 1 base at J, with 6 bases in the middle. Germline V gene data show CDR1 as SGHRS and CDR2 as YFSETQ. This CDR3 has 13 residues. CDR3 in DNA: TGCGCCAGCAGCCCGGACAGCAATCAGCCCCAGCATTTT. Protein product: CASSPDSNQPQHF.

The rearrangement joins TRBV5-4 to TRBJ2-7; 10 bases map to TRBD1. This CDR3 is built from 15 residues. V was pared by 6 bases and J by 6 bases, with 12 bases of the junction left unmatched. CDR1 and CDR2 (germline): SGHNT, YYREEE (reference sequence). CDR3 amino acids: CASISPSDRGGEQYF. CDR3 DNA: TGTGCCAGCATCAGTCCCTCGGACAGGGGGGGCGAGCAGTACTTC.